What follows are 28 T cell receptor beta chains derived from one specimen sequenced in a study of CD8 T cells in ankylosing spondylitis. TCRdb ran MiXCR on the 5' RACE reads and lists one entry per CDR3 protein. Of 150,000 to 200,000 distinct CDR3 sequences in the sample, more than 9% were seen once. The specimen sequenced was blood, either unsorted or a sorted T cell fraction (not recorded which). These TCRs come from a male donor with ankylosing spondylitis or in good health (not recorded which).

This clonotype was found many times. V usage is TRBV20-1 and J usage is TRBJ2-7; tentative D call: TRBD2 (6 bases). The germline gives CDR1 DFQATT, CDR2 SNEGSKA (reference sequence). The V end was cut by 5 bases, the J end by 7 bases, with 27 bases between. The CDR3 runs 16 residues. The CDR3 DNA reads as TGCAGTGCTCCCCCTTTCGCGGGCGGGGTCACGGGAGAGCAGTACTTC. It encodes CSAPPFAGGVTGEQYF.

The chain's CDR3 is CASSLPLSGKGADTQYF. The CDR3 nucleotides read TGTGCCAGCAGCTTGCCTCTTAGCGGGAAGGGCGCAGATACGCAGTATTTT. The chain combines TRBV5-4 with TRBJ2-3; 8 nucleotides align to TRBD2. Per the germline V gene, CDR1 is SGHNT and CDR2 is YYREEE (reference sequence). The CDR3 runs to 17 residues. Losses at the gene ends were 1 base for V and 4 bases for J; bases not matched to a gene: 11.

This clonotype was recorded many times. The rearrangement joins TRBV20-1 to TRBJ2-7; 9 nucleotides align to TRBD2. This CDR3 contains 12 residues. The germline CDR1 and CDR2 sequences are DFQATT and SNEGSKA (reference sequence). V trimming: 5 bases; J trimming: 3 bases; junction bases outside the gene matches: 2. CDR3 nucleotides: TGCAGTGCTTCGACTAGCGGCTACGAGCAGTACTTC. This gives the protein CSASTSGYEQYF.

This clonotype showed up many times. The gene calls are TRBV6-1 and TRBJ2-7, with 11 bases aligning to TRBD2. The length of the CDR3 is 19 residues. Germline V gene lookup returns CDR1 MNHNS and CDR2 SASEGT. With V trimmed by 1 base and J by 1 base, 12 bases remained unmatched. The CDR3 sequence is CASSEELAGESVVSYEQYF. The CDR3 nucleotides are TGTGCCAGCAGTGAAGAACTAGCGGGGGAATCCGTCGTATCCTACGAGCAGTACTTC.

V gene TRBV20-1 combines with J gene TRBJ1-5; 7 nucleotides match TRBD1. After removal of 6 bases from V and 6 bases from J, the junction contained 11 bases not matched to a gene. The germline V gene encodes CDR1 DFQATT and CDR2 SNEGSKA (reference sequence). The CDR3 loop spans 14 amino acids. CDR3 sequence (DNA): TGCAGTGCCGAAAGACAGGGTTCGGGTCAGCCCCAGCATTTT. This gives the protein CSAERQGSGQPQHF.

This clonotype was detected many times. The chain links TRBV20-1 to TRBJ1-2, with D possibly TRBD1 on 6 matching bases. The CDR3 is 14 amino acids. The germline V and J ends were trimmed by 4 bases and 7 bases, with 19 bases remaining between them. In germline, CDR1 is DFQATT, CDR2 SNEGSKA (reference sequence). CDR3 region: CSAIRRAGESGYTF. CDR3 nucleotides: TGCAGTGCTATACGAAGGGCAGGGGAATCTGGCTACACCTTC.

This clonotype was seen many times. V gene TRBV5-5 combines with J gene TRBJ1-1; TRBD1 is a possible D gene (6 bases). The V end lost 4 bases, the J end lost 4 bases, and 11 bases lay between the germline ends. Germline values: CDR1 SGHKS, CDR2 YYEKEE (reference sequence). The CDR3 extends over 13 amino acids. CDR3 sequence reads: CASSQDRSTEAFF. The CDR3 nucleotides are TGTGCCAGCAGCCAGGACAGAAGCACTGAAGCTTTCTTT.

This clonotype has just a few counts. This sequence joins TRBV5-1 and TRBJ2-3, with TRBD1 matching over 8 bases. Germline V gene data show CDR1 as SGHRS and CDR2 as YFSETQ. This CDR3 has 14 amino acids. The trim removed 5 bases at V and 3 bases at J, leaving 5 bases unmatched. The CDR3 sequence: CASSSRQGTDTQYF. CDR3 nucleotides: TGCGCCAGCAGTTCGAGACAGGGGACAGATACGCAGTATTTT.

There are many counts of this clonotype. This chain links TRBV5-1 with TRBJ2-7; the D call may be TRBD1 or TRBD2 (5 bases each). V lost 4 bases and J lost 0, with 17 bases in between. From germline, CDR1 is SGHRS and CDR2 YFSETQ. The CDR3 sequence is 16 residues long. DNA for the CDR3: TGCGCCAGCAGCCTTGTGGACATCACTAGCTCCTACGAGCAGTACTTC. This encodes CASSLVDITSSYEQYF.

The table lists this clonotype with a few counts. The chain combines TRBV7-2 with TRBJ1-2, with D unclear. The CDR3 totals 16 residues. Germline V gene data show CDR1 as SGHTA and CDR2 as FQGNSA. Trimming removed 1 base at V and 6 bases at J, with 18 bases between. The DNA of the CDR3 is TGTGCCAGCAGCTTAGACGCGACGCGGGGTAAGGATGGCTACACCTTC. Translating it yields CASSLDATRGKDGYTF. Using reference TRBV7-2 and TRBJ1-2 for the parts outside the CDR3, the full variable domain is GAGVSQSPSNKVTEKGKDVELRCDPISGHTALYWYRQSLGQGLEFLIYFQGNSAPDKSGLPSDRFSAERTGGSVSTLTIQRTQQEDSAVYLCASSLDATRGKDGYTFGSGTRLTVV.

There are many counts of this clonotype. This chain links TRBV5-1 with TRBJ2-3; 7 bases align to TRBD2. Trimming cost V 0 bases and J 6 bases; bases outside gene matches: 4. CDR1 and CDR2 from the germline V gene are SGHRS and YFSETQ. This CDR3 is 14 amino acids long. CDR3 DNA: TGCGCCAGCAGCTTGGGACTAGCAGGGGATACGCAGTATTTT. It specifies CASSLGLAGDTQYF.

This clonotype showed up just a few times. The chain joins TRBV18 to TRBJ2-7; 8 positions agree with TRBD1. The V segment lost 4 bases and the J segment 7 bases; nucleotides outside the gene matches: 9. This CDR3 is 14 amino acids long. CDR1 is KGHSH and CDR2 is LQKENI in the germline V gene. This CDR3 reads CASSRTGFTNEQYF. Here the CDR3 DNA reads TGTGCCAGCTCACGGACAGGGTTTACGAATGAGCAGTACTTC.

The CDR3 loop reads CASSEYGTGSTDTQYF. The CDR3 region has the DNA TGTGCCAGCAGTGAATACGGGACAGGGTCCACAGATACGCAGTATTTT. The V and J genes are TRBV6-1 and TRBJ2-3; TRBD1 agrees at 9 bases. The CDR3 spans 16 residues. Germline V gene data show CDR1 as MNHNS and CDR2 as SASEGT. The trim removed 2 bases at V and 2 bases at J, leaving 5 bases unmatched.

This clonotype showed up just a few times. The rearrangement uses TRBV5-1 and TRBJ2-2, with D unresolved. CDR3 length equals 16 residues. Germline V CDR1 and CDR2: SGHRS, YFSETQ. V was pared by 0 bases and J by 1 base, with 10 bases between. For the CDR3, the DNA is TGCGCCAGCAGCTTGGTAGGATCCAAGAACACCGGGGAGCTGTTTTTT. This translates into CASSLVGSKNTGELFF.

This clonotype was picked up many times. The chain combines TRBV12-5 with TRBJ2-2; 8 nucleotides align to TRBD2. CDR1 is LGHNT, CDR2 FRNRAP, per germline. Trimming at V came to 6 bases and at J to 4 bases, leaving 22 bases not matched to a gene. The CDR3 has 20 amino acids. The CDR3 DNA sequence: TGTGCTAGTGGCTCCGAGGTAGGATTTGGCGGGAGGAAGTCCACCGGGGAGCTGTTTTTT. Its translation is CASGSEVGFGGRKSTGELFF.

This clonotype was picked up many times. The V and J genes are TRBV7-8 and TRBJ2-3; D may be TRBD2 (6 bases). Germline V lookup: CDR1 SGHVS, CDR2 FQNEAQ. The V and J ends lost 1 base and 2 bases respectively, with 19 bases between them. The CDR3 loop spans 18 amino acids. The CDR3, as DNA: TGTGCCAGCAGCTTAGACTCCGGGACTCCCTCTGTCACAGATACGCAGTATTTT. It encodes CASSLDSGTPSVTDTQYF.

This clonotype was counted many times. J is TRBJ1-2 and V is TRBV7-6; perhaps TRBD1 as D (6 bases). The length of the CDR3 is 13 residues. The V end was cut by 5 bases, the J end by 6 bases, with 13 bases between. Germline CDR1 SGHVS, CDR2 FNYEAQ. CDR3 amino acids: CASSITGIDGYTF. Written as DNA, the CDR3 is TGTGCCAGCAGCATAACAGGGATTGATGGCTACACCTTC.

This clonotype appeared a few times. This chain connects TRBV7-9 to TRBJ2-7; TRBD2 is a possible D gene (6 bases). This CDR3 is 12 amino acids long. CDR1 is SEHNR, CDR2 FQNEAQ, per germline (reference sequence). Trimming stripped 5 bases from V and 2 bases from J, with 7 bases between. This CDR3 reads CASSGRTYEQYF. The CDR3 coding sequence is TGTGCCAGCAGCGGGAGGACCTACGAGCAGTACTTC.

In this sample, this clonotype turned up a few times. V usage is TRBV19 and J usage is TRBJ1-2; the match to TRBD1 covers 7 bases. V was pared by 6 bases and J by 5 bases, with 15 bases of the junction left unmatched. Germline-derived CDR1 and CDR2 are LNHDA and SQIVND (reference sequence). The CDR3 runs 16 residues. CDR3 loop: CASRPKAGTDIYGYTF. The CDR3 DNA reads as TGTGCCAGTAGGCCTAAAGCCGGGACAGATATTTATGGCTACACCTTC.

This clonotype showed up many times. At one end, the junction sequence differs from germline, possibly due to a read error. The genes are TRBV11-2 and TRBJ2-7; D perhaps matches TRBD2 (7 bases). Germline-derived CDR1 and CDR2 are SGHAT and FQNNGV. The CDR3 runs to 11 residues. In nucleotides, the CDR3 is TGTGCCAGCAGCTTATGGGGGGGGCCGAACTTC. Translating gives CASSLWGGPNF. Looking up the rest from reference TRBV11-2 and TRBJ2-7 gives the full variable domain: EAGVAQSPRYKIIEKRQSVAFWCNPISGHATLYWYQQILGQGPKLLIQFQNNGVVDDSQLPKDRFSAERLKGVDSTLKIQPAKLEDSAVYLCASSLWGGPNFGPGTRLTVT.

This clonotype has just a few counts. This chain links TRBV10-3 with TRBJ2-7, with a possible D match to TRBD1 (6 bases). CDR3 length equals 13 residues. Trimming removed 6 bases from V and 5 bases from J, with 14 bases in between. Germline CDR1 ENHRY, CDR2 SYGVKD. This CDR3 reads CAIRVQGSNEQYF. CDR3 bases: TGTGCCATCAGGGTACAGGGAAGCAACGAGCAGTACTTC.

The J gene is TRBJ2-7, the V gene TRBV3-1, with a tentative D call TRBD1 (6 bases). This CDR3 contains 15 residues. Per germline, CDR1 LGHDT and CDR2 YNNKEL (reference sequence). Trimming shortened V by 1 base and J by 7 bases, and 17 bases separated the two germline ends. CDR3 nucleotides: TGTGCCAGCAGCCAAGTTGGCGGCAGGGGAGATGAGCAGTACTTC. This gives the protein CASSQVGGRGDEQYF.

This clonotype was seen more than once but under ten times. The V and J genes are TRBV7-9 and TRBJ2-1, with D hard to call. The germline CDR1 and CDR2 sequences are SEHNR and FQNEAQ (reference sequence). V was clipped by 5 bases and J by 0 bases, with 11 bases between them. This CDR3 is 15 amino acids long. CDR3 in amino acids: CASSPKQSSYNEQFF. The CDR3 DNA is TGTGCCAGCAGCCCAAAACAGAGCTCCTACAATGAGCAGTTCTTC.

The J gene is TRBJ2-1, the V gene TRBV5-1; TRBD2 agrees at 10 bases. This CDR3 is 17 amino acids long. Germline trimming cut 3 bases from V and 4 bases from J; bases unmatched to any gene: 10. Germline loops: CDR1 SGHRS, CDR2 YFSETQ. CDR3 DNA: TGCGCCAGCAGCTCGAGAGTTACTAGCGGGATTTACAATGAGCAGTTCTTC. Translated: CASSSRVTSGIYNEQFF.

V is TRBV7-9 and J is TRBJ2-1; possibly TRBD2 for D (6 bases). Germline V lookup: CDR1 SEHNR, CDR2 FQNEAQ (reference sequence). CDR3 length: 15 amino acids. V lost 1 base and J 4 bases, leaving 11 bases between the germline ends. CDR3 loop: CASSLGLAQYNEQFF. The CDR3 nucleotides read TGTGCCAGCAGCTTAGGGCTAGCGCAATACAATGAGCAGTTCTTC.

CDR3 amino acids: CASSFHSTGTSGGADTQYF. The CDR3 DNA sequence: TGTGCCAGCAGCTTCCACTCTACCGGGACTAGCGGGGGGGCTGATACGCAGTATTTT. The chain uses TRBV11-3 and TRBJ2-3; TRBD2 agrees at 16 bases. CDR1 SGHNT and CDR2 YENEEA come from the germline V gene. The V and J ends lost 3 bases and 6 bases, in that order; junction bases with no gene match: 12. This CDR3 has 19 amino acids.

About this clonotype: An end of the junction does not agree with germline; a read error may underlie this. The rearrangement uses TRBV10-3 and TRBJ1-2; unclear D gene. The CDR3 consists of 11 residues. Germline CDR1 reads ENHRY; CDR2 reads SYGVKD. CDR3 nucleotide sequence: TGTGCCATCAGTGAGGGGGTTGGCCACACCTTC. Translated: CAISEGVGHTF.

This clonotype appeared many times. J is TRBJ2-3 and V is TRBV4-3, with 8 nucleotides matching TRBD1. This CDR3 region has 15 residues. Germline values: CDR1 LGHNA, CDR2 YSLEER. V shed 1 base and J 0 bases; nucleotides not matched to a gene: 0. The CDR3 sequence: CASSQGDRSTDTQYF. The DNA of the CDR3 is TGCGCCAGCAGCCAAGGGGACAGGAGCACAGATACGCAGTATTTT.